This TCR beta chain is from a study of T cell responses to AZD1222 COVID-19 vaccine. Study results and caveats: White British ancestry dominated among donors, who included more females, and clonal diversity was possibly underestimated. After the peak T cell response, and only then, were repertoires sampled.

Here immunoSEQ multiplex PCR was the method, and the copy in TCRdb shows in-frame clones only, minus some. The data hold roughly 90,000 clones, with approximately 92% observed a single time. Note on this clone: Its antigen is not identified.

This TCR came from an adult who received the AZD1222 COVID-19 vaccine. The sample here was peripheral blood, taken 28 days after the second AZD1222 dose.

The CDR3 sequence is CSSYRAGIQETQYF. The CDR3 nucleotides are TGCAGCTCATACCGAGCGGGGATCCAAGAGACCCAGTACTTC. The V gene is TRBV29-1, the J gene TRBJ2-5; 7 positions match TRBD2. The V gene's germline CDR1 is SQVTM and CDR2 ANQGSEA. The CDR3 runs to 14 residues. The ends lost 8 bases at V and 1 base at J; junction bases unmatched: 10. The variable domain in full, with the rest retrieved from reference TRBV29-1 and TRBJ2-5, is SAVISQKPSRDICQRGTSLTIQCQVDSQVTMMFWYRQQPGQSLTLIATANQGSEATYESGFVIDKFPISRPNLTFSTLTVSNMSPEDSSIYLCSSYRAGIQETQYFGPGTRLLVL.